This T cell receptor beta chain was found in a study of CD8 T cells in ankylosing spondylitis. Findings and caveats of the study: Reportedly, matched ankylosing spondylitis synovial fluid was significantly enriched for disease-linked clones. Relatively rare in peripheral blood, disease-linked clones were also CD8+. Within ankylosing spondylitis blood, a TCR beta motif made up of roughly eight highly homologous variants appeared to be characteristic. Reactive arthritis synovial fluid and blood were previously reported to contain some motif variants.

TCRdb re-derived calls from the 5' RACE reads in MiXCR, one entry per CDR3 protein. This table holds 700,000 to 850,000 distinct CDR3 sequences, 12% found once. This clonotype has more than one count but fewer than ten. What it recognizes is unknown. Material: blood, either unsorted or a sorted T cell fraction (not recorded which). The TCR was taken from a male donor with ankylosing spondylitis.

Written as DNA, the CDR3 is TGTGCCAGCTCAATCGCGGTGGAAGGCTACACCTTC. Its translation: CASSIAVEGYTF. The V and J genes are TRBV7-2 and TRBJ1-2; D is unclear. The CDR3 runs to 12 residues. Trimming shortened V by 8 bases and J by 8 bases, and 15 bases separated the two germline ends. In germline, CDR1 is SGHTA, CDR2 FQGNSA.